One sample yielded the 21 T cell receptor beta chains listed below, sequenced in a study of blood T cells in healthy people across ages. It was with a sample-barcoded 5' primer and a J-beta primer mix that a second PCR of roughly 7 to 12 cycles was run. From the 5' RACE reads, TCRdb called clonotypes with MiXCR, one entry per CDR3 protein. The data show about a million distinct CDR3 sequences, about 48% seen once. Input material: blood. The receptors were gathered from a man aged 25-40 years in good health.

The CDR3 spells CASNGEGTYNEQFF. For the CDR3, the DNA is TGTGCCAGCAATGGGGAGGGAACTTACAATGAGCAGTTCTTC. The chain links TRBV9 to TRBJ2-1, with 7 bases matching TRBD2. Trimming took 6 bases from V and 4 from J; bases not matched to a gene: 7. Germline CDR1 reads SGDLS; CDR2 reads YYNGEE. The CDR3 consists of 14 residues.

The chain combines TRBV4-1 with TRBJ1-2, with no clear D. V gave up 0 bases and J gave up 3 bases, with 8 bases separating them. CDR1 is MGHRA and CDR2 is YSYEKL in the germline V gene. This CDR3 comprises 14 residues. The CDR3 coding sequence is TGCGCCAGCAGCCAAGACGAGAGGGACTATGGCTACACCTTC. Protein product: CASSQDERDYGYTF.

This clonotype came up a few times. J is TRBJ2-3 and V is TRBV6-6, with 13 bases matching TRBD2. The V and J ends lost 8 bases and 1 base, in that order; junction bases with no gene match: 9. The CDR3 loop spans 17 amino acids. CDR1 is MNHNY, CDR2 SVGAGI, per germline (reference sequence). CDR3 sequence reads: CASAIPGLAGGTDTQYF. The CDR3 DNA reads as TGTGCCAGCGCGATCCCCGGACTAGCGGGGGGCACAGATACGCAGTATTTT.

This clonotype has at least ten counts. The rearrangement uses TRBV7-9 and TRBJ2-3; no firm D call. The length of the CDR3 is 14 residues. Germline-derived CDR1 and CDR2 are SEHNR and FQNEAQ (reference sequence). V shed 1 base and J shed 1 base, with 6 bases lying between them. The CDR3 sequence is CASSLVVGTDTQYF. The CDR3 bases are TGTGCCAGCAGCTTAGTTGTAGGCACAGATACGCAGTATTTT. The complete variable domain, with remaining parts taken from reference TRBV7-9 and TRBJ2-3, reads DTGVSQNPRHKITKRGQNVTFRCDPISEHNRLYWYRQTLGQGPEFLTYFQNEAQLEKSRLLSDRFSAERPKGSFSTLEIQRTEQGDSAMYLCASSLVVGTDTQYFGPGTRLTVL.

This chain joins TRBV5-1 and TRBJ1-2, with a weak D call TRBD1 (5 bases). The germline CDR1 and CDR2 sequences are SGHRS and YFSETQ. The CDR3 is made up of 14 amino acids. The germline V and J ends were trimmed by 0 bases and 4 bases, with 10 bases remaining between them. CDR3 nucleotide sequence: TGCGCCAGCAGCTTGGAGTCGCAGGGCTATGGCTACACCTTC. As protein: CASSLESQGYGYTF.

This chain uses TRBV7-2 with TRBJ2-3; the D call may be TRBD1 or TRBD2 (5 bases each). This CDR3 is built from 16 residues. Germline CDR1 and CDR2: SGHTA and FQGNSA. V lost 0 bases, J lost 0 bases, and 10 bases lay in between. The CDR3 DNA sequence: TGTGCCAGCAGCTTAGCGGGACCCCTAAGCACAGATACGCAGTATTTT. As protein: CASSLAGPLSTDTQYF.

V gene TRBV4-1 combines with J gene TRBJ2-1, with D uncertain. The CDR3 is 12 residues long. V lost 0 bases, J lost 10 bases, and 7 bases lay in between. CDR1 MGHRA and CDR2 YSYEKL come from the germline V gene. DNA for the CDR3: TGCGCCAGCAGCCAAGATTTAGAGGAGCAGTTCTTC. The encoded protein is CASSQDLEEQFF.

This sequence joins TRBV18 and TRBJ2-5; D possibly matches TRBD1 or TRBD2 (6 bases each). V lost 3 bases and J 5 bases, leaving 10 bases between the germline ends. CDR3 length: 13 residues. The germline V gene encodes CDR1 KGHSH and CDR2 LQKENI. CDR3 in amino acids: CASSPDSGETQYF. DNA of the CDR3: TGTGCCAGCTCACCGGACAGCGGGGAGACCCAGTACTTC.

The J gene is TRBJ2-3, the V gene TRBV11-2, with a tentative D call TRBD2 (6 bases). The CDR3 covers 15 residues. V was cut by 1 base and J by 2 bases, with 10 bases left in between. Germline CDR1 is SGHAT and CDR2 is FQNNGV. The CDR3 sequence: CASSLGASDTDTQYF. CDR3 nucleotides: TGTGCCAGCAGCTTAGGGGCTAGCGACACAGATACGCAGTATTTT.

This sequence joins TRBV12-3 or TRBV12-4 and TRBJ2-1; TRBD2 matches at 8 bases. After removal of 3 bases from V and 8 bases from J, the junction contained 9 bases not matched to a gene. There are 15 residues in the CDR3. The CDR3 here is CASSFGIAGWDEQFF. The CDR3 DNA is TGTGCCAGCAGTTTTGGAATAGCGGGATGGGATGAGCAGTTCTTC.

This clonotype has a single count. The gene calls are TRBV7-2 and TRBJ2-2; D remains unclear. Trimming left V 6 bases short and J 5 bases short, with 16 bases between. Germline V gene lookup returns CDR1 SGHTA and CDR2 FQGNSA. This CDR3 comprises 15 residues. The CDR3 DNA follows: TGTGCCAGCAGGAAGGCGCTTGATATAACCGGGGAGCTGTTTTTT. This translates into CASRKALDITGELFF.

This clonotype was counted between two and nine times. This may be a read error: a much more frequent sequence differs by one nucleotide. V usage is TRBV10-3 and J usage is TRBJ2-7, with D possibly being TRBD2 (5 bases). Trimming pared 10 bases from V and 6 bases from J, leaving 13 bases between. The CDR3 loop spans 11 amino acids. CDR1 ENHRY and CDR2 SYGVKD come from the germline V gene. CDR3 DNA sequence: TGTGCCAGCAGGAATGAGGGCGAGCAGTACTTC. The encoded protein is CASRNEGEQYF.

The gene calls are TRBV24-1 and TRBJ2-1; D gene unclear. Germline V gene lookup returns CDR1 KGHDR and CDR2 SFDVKD. CDR3 length equals 15 residues. V was cut by 3 bases and J by 5 bases, with 13 bases left in between. The CDR3 coding sequence is TGTGCCACCAGTGATCCTGGCGGTGGCCACAATGAGCAGTTCTTC. It translates to CATSDPGGGHNEQFF.

This clonotype appeared a few times. The chain has TRBV9 and TRBJ2-5; D gene uncertain. CDR1 SGDLS and CDR2 YYNGEE come from the germline V gene. V lost 4 bases and J 2 bases, leaving 12 bases between the germline ends. This CDR3 comprises 14 residues. CDR3 coding DNA: TGTGCCAGCAGCCCCGAACGTGTTCAAGAGACCCAGTACTTC. Translation gives CASSPERVQETQYF.

This chain joins TRBV29-1 and TRBJ2-1; 8 bases are a match to TRBD1. This CDR3 is built from 14 residues. V was pared by 3 bases and J by 4 bases, with 5 bases of the junction left unmatched. Germline assignment: CDR1 SQVTM and CDR2 ANQGSEA. The CDR3 sequence is CSVDPGQGYNEQFF. The CDR3 bases are TGCAGCGTTGACCCTGGACAGGGATACAATGAGCAGTTCTTC.

The genes are TRBV6-1 and TRBJ1-5; no clear D gene. The germline V gene encodes CDR1 MNHNS and CDR2 SASEGT. CDR3 size: 14 residues. The V end was cut by 11 bases, the J end by 0 bases, with 14 bases between. In DNA form, the CDR3 reads TGTGCCGGTGGAGGCATCTATAGCAATCAGCCCCAGCATTTT. It is translated as CAGGGIYSNQPQHF.

The chain has TRBV5-1 and TRBJ2-7, with TRBD2 matching over 12 bases. The CDR3 extends over 18 amino acids. Germline V gene data show CDR1 as SGHRS and CDR2 as YFSETQ. V dropped 3 bases and J dropped 1; count of bases not matched to a gene: 11. The CDR3 bases are TGCGCCAGCAGCTACGACCCGACTAGCGGGGGTCCTTCCTACGAGCAGTACTTC. Protein sequence: CASSYDPTSGGPSYEQYF.

This chain connects TRBV3-1 to TRBJ2-1; TRBD2 is a possible D gene (6 bases). Germline V gene sequence: CDR1 LGHDT, CDR2 YNNKEL (reference sequence). The V and J ends lost 7 bases and 2 bases respectively, with 15 bases between them. This CDR3 contains 15 residues. The CDR3 sequence: CASTSGLATYNEQFF. DNA of the CDR3: TGTGCCAGCACCTCGGGACTCGCAACCTACAATGAGCAGTTCTTC.

The rearrangement links TRBV7-3 to TRBJ2-1; 10 bases line up with TRBD1. J gave up 7 bases and V 5 bases, and 8 bases lay outside the gene matches. The CDR3 runs to 15 residues. Germline CDR1 SGHTA, CDR2 FQGTGA. CDR3: CASSAWDRGGNEQFF. In DNA, the CDR3 is TGTGCCAGCAGCGCCTGGGACAGGGGAGGGAATGAGCAGTTCTTC.

With regard to this clonotype: One junction end does not reproduce the germline sequence, and a read error may be involved. The V and J genes are TRBV6-5 and TRBJ1-2; no clear D gene. CDR1 and CDR2 from the germline V gene are MNHEY and SVGAGI. This CDR3 is built from 12 residues. CDR3 protein: CASSPQPPGCTF. The CDR3 DNA sequence: TGTGCCAGCAGCCCACAGCCTCCTGGCTGCACCTTC.

The table lists this clonotype with a few counts. The V call is TRBV13, the J call TRBJ2-4; D ambiguous. From germline, CDR1 is PRHDT and CDR2 FYEKMQ (reference sequence). The V end lost 3 bases, the J end lost 2 bases, and 8 bases lay between the germline ends. CDR3 length: 14 amino acids. In DNA, the CDR3 is TGTGCCAGCAGCTTTCCTTCTACCAAAAACATTCAGTACTTC. Translated: CASSFPSTKNIQYF.